These 20 T cell receptor beta chains came from one sample sequenced in a study of cytotoxic CD8 clonotypes in ibrutinib-treated CLL (dated by TCRdb to the early 2020s). The method behind the library was the immunoSEQ multiplex PCR assay. Not all clones reach the TCRdb copy of this immuneACCESS table, which keeps in-frame sequences only. Checked studies attribute under half of the gap to unresolved V genes and leave the rest unexplained. This sample is represented by approximately 30,000 clones; 45% to 65% of them were singletons. The ten largest account for about 4.9% of the sample. This sample comprised PBMCs, obtained before ibrutinib treatment. The receptors originated from a human donor with chronic lymphocytic leukemia.

The CDR3 spells CATSGGLAGRQETQYF. The CDR3, as DNA: TGTGCCACCAGCGGTGGACTAGCGGGGAGGCAAGAGACCCAGTACTTC. V is TRBV15 and J is TRBJ2-5, with TRBD2 identical over 12 bases. There are 16 residues in the CDR3. Trimming cost V 5 bases and J 2 bases; bases outside gene matches: 6. Per the germline V gene, CDR1 is LNHNV and CDR2 is YYDKDF (reference sequence).

The V call is TRBV28, the J call TRBJ1-5; TRBD1 matches at 7 bases. The CDR3 loop spans 18 amino acids. CDR1 is MDHEN and CDR2 is SYDVKM in the germline V gene. Germline trimming cut 2 bases from V and 2 bases from J; bases unmatched to any gene: 12. The CDR3 is CASSLAAGGPAGNQPQHF. In nucleotides, the CDR3 is TGTGCCAGCAGTTTAGCGGCAGGGGGGCCCGCTGGCAATCAGCCCCAGCATTTT.

This clone appeared a few times. The chain employs TRBV18 and TRBJ2-3, with D possibly being TRBD2 (6 bases). V was pared by 2 bases and J by 8 bases, with 11 bases between. The CDR3 runs 13 residues. Germline lookup yields CDR1 KGHSH and CDR2 LQKENI. The CDR3, as DNA: TGTGCCAGCTCACCAGGCGGGGTTGGTACGCAGTATTTT. Its protein product is CASSPGGVGTQYF.

This chain links TRBV28 with TRBJ2-5, with D unclear. The CDR3 runs to 14 residues. The germline V gene encodes CDR1 MDHEN and CDR2 SYDVKM. V was clipped by 5 bases and J by 3 bases, with 13 bases between them. The CDR3 is CASSQSGYEETQYF. CDR3 in DNA: TGTGCCAGCAGTCAGAGTGGCTACGAAGAGACCCAGTACTTC.

This clone was observed a few times. The genes are TRBV4-1 and TRBJ1-2; tentative D call: TRBD1 (6 bases). The germline V and J ends were trimmed by 1 base and 5 bases, with 11 bases remaining between them. This CDR3 is 14 amino acids long. In germline, CDR1 is MGHRA, CDR2 YSYEKL. CDR3 in DNA: TGCGCCAGCAGCCAAGCCGGGGGGGCTTATGGCTACACCTTC. It yields the protein CASSQAGGAYGYTF.

V and J are TRBV2 and TRBJ2-7; no clear D. The length of the CDR3 is 14 residues. Germline CDR1 and CDR2: SNHLY and FYNNEI. Trimming left V 8 bases short and J 2 bases short, with 16 bases between. The CDR3 sequence: CASEDPEPPYEQYF. CDR3 coding DNA: TGTGCCAGCGAAGACCCGGAACCGCCCTACGAGCAGTACTTC.

The chain carries TRBV18 and TRBJ1-1, with TRBD1 as a possible D gene (5 bases). Germline V gene data show CDR1 as KGHSH and CDR2 as LQKENI. The CDR3 loop spans 11 amino acids. V was trimmed by 6 bases and J by 8 bases, leaving 10 bases between them. The CDR3 reads CASSTATEAFF. Written as DNA, the CDR3 is TGTGCCAGCTCGACAGCTACCGAAGCTTTCTTT.

This clone is termed medium-sized. The chain is built from TRBV28 and TRBJ2-3, with D maybe TRBD1 (6 bases). V gave up 7 bases and J gave up 1 base, with 9 bases separating them. This CDR3 spans 13 amino acids. Germline V gives CDR1 MDHEN, CDR2 SYDVKM. The CDR3, as DNA: TGTGCCAGCAAGGACAGAGGCACAGATACGCAGTATTTT. Translating gives CASKDRGTDTQYF.

This clone has more than one count but fewer than ten. The CDR3 DNA sequence: TGCGCCAGCAGCTTGGTTGGCGGTTCCTTGGGAGAGACCCAGTACTTC. Translation: CASSLVGGSLGETQYF. The chain employs TRBV5-1 and TRBJ2-5; D not resolved. V gave up 0 bases and J gave up 4 bases, with 16 bases separating them. The CDR3 spans 16 residues. CDR1 SGHRS and CDR2 YFSETQ come from the germline V gene.

The V call is TRBV9, the J call TRBJ1-3; D gene ambiguous. The CDR3 is 14 amino acids. V was cut by 0 bases and J by 4 bases, with 8 bases left in between. Germline V lookup: CDR1 SGDLS, CDR2 YYNGEE. The DNA of the CDR3 is TGTGCCAGCAGCGTAGGGCTCAGGGGAAACACCATATATTTT. Amino acid sequence: CASSVGLRGNTIYF.

The V call is TRBV6-5, the J call TRBJ2-7; TRBD2 aligns across 10 bases. With V trimmed by 4 bases and J by 1 base, 1 base remained unmatched. Per the germline V gene, CDR1 is MNHEY and CDR2 is SVGAGI. The CDR3 is made up of 14 amino acids. CDR3 in DNA: TGTGCCAGCAGTTTAGCGGGAGGTTCCTACGAGCAGTACTTC. Translated: CASSLAGGSYEQYF.

The V gene is TRBV4-1, the J gene TRBJ1-3; D may be TRBD1 (6 bases). V lost 1 base to trimming and J lost 0 bases, with 7 bases between them. Germline CDR1 reads MGHRA; CDR2 reads YSYEKL. The CDR3 spans 15 residues. Written as DNA, the CDR3 is TGCGCCAGCAGCCAAGTGGACAGCTCTGGAAACACCATATATTTT. This translates into CASSQVDSSGNTIYF.

The J gene is TRBJ1-2, the V gene TRBV5-6; TRBD1 aligns across 9 bases. V trimming: 4 bases; J trimming: 4 bases; junction bases outside the gene matches: 8. CDR3 length equals 15 residues. Germline V gene lookup returns CDR1 SGHDT and CDR2 YYEEEE. The CDR3 bases are TGTGCCAGCAGCGAGGGGACAGGGTTGGTCTATGGCTACACCTTC. Translated, it gives CASSEGTGLVYGYTF.

There are a few counts of this clone. This chain uses TRBV28 with TRBJ2-4; D remains unclear. CDR1 and CDR2 (germline): MDHEN, SYDVKM. The CDR3 spans 16 residues. V gave up 6 bases and J gave up 0 bases, with 15 bases separating them. The CDR3 spells CASSRLWAVAKNIQYF. DNA for the CDR3: TGTGCCAGCAGCCGCCTTTGGGCTGTAGCCAAAAACATTCAGTACTTC.

The table lists this clone with a few counts. The chain carries TRBV5-1 and TRBJ2-7; the D gene is possibly TRBD2 (6 bases). Germline V gives CDR1 SGHRS, CDR2 YFSETQ. CDR3 length equals 16 residues. The V and J ends lost 0 bases and 5 bases respectively, with 18 bases between them. The CDR3, as DNA: TGCGCCAGCAGCTTGGGCGGCGGAGGGGCCATTGACGAGCAGTACTTC. Protein: CASSLGGGGAIDEQYF.

There are many counts of this clone. This chain joins TRBV11-2 and TRBJ1-2; D not certain. From germline, CDR1 is SGHAT and CDR2 FQNNGV. The V and J ends lost 5 bases and 4 bases respectively, with 11 bases between them. There are 13 residues in the CDR3. CDR3 residues: CASSMGRAYGYTF. In nucleotides, the CDR3 is TGTGCCAGCAGCATGGGGAGGGCCTATGGCTACACCTTC.

There are a few counts of this clone. The V call is TRBV6-5, the J call TRBJ1-4; D is undetermined. This CDR3 is built from 14 residues. V was pared by 5 bases and J by 8 bases, with 15 bases between. The germline V gene has CDR1 MNHEY and CDR2 SVGAGI. The DNA of the CDR3 is TGTGCCAGCAGTACCCCGAGGTTTCGGGAAAAACTGTTTTTT. It translates to CASSTPRFREKLFF.

CDR3 protein: CASSLRASGSSGANVLTF. The CDR3 DNA reads TGTGCCAGCAGCTTAAGGGCTAGCGGGAGTTCTGGGGCCAACGTCCTGACTTTC. The rearrangement uses TRBV7-3 and TRBJ2-6; 10 positions agree with TRBD2. Trimming at V came to 1 base and at J to 1 base, leaving 4 bases not matched to a gene. CDR1 is SGHTA, CDR2 FQGTGA, per germline. This CDR3 is built from 18 residues. Looking up the rest from reference TRBV7-3 and TRBJ2-6 gives the full variable domain: GAGVSQTPSNKVTEKGKYVELRCDPISGHTALYWYRQSLGQGPEFLIYFQGTGAADDSGLPNDRFFAVRPEGSVSTLKIQRTERGDSAVYLCASSLRASGSSGANVLTFGAGSRLTVL.

In this sample, this clone turned up once. The chain recombines TRBV4-1 with TRBJ1-4, with D uncertain. The germline V and J ends were trimmed by 4 bases and 7 bases, with 25 bases remaining between them. The CDR3 loop spans 18 amino acids. Per the germline V gene, CDR1 is MGHRA and CDR2 is YSYEKL. The CDR3 sequence: CASSPPPPRLVITEKLFF. The CDR3 bases are TGCGCCAGCAGCCCCCCACCCCCCCGACTAGTTATCACTGAAAAACTGTTTTTT.

This clone was recorded a few times. The gene calls are TRBV4-1 and TRBJ1-2, with D possibly being TRBD1 (5 bases). The germline V gene encodes CDR1 MGHRA and CDR2 YSYEKL. The germline V and J ends were trimmed by 4 bases and 1 base, with 10 bases remaining between them. The CDR3 loop spans 14 amino acids. The CDR3 DNA sequence: TGCGCCAGCAGCCCCCACGGGGGTAACTATGGCTACACCTTC. It encodes CASSPHGGNYGYTF.